Given below is one TCR beta chain in context. Here immunoSEQ multiplex PCR was the method, and the copy in TCRdb shows in-frame clones only, minus some. Among about 230,000 clones listed, around 80% were seen once. The sample belongs to a study of blood T cell repertoires in COVID-19. CDR1 and CDR2 (germline): MDHEN, SYDVKM. CDR3 length: 15 amino acids. Losses at the gene ends were 5 bases for V and 7 bases for J; bases not matched to a gene: 8. Followed over time, Seattle patients had been enrolled while infection was active. The chain uses TRBV28 and TRBJ1-4; 9 bases align to TRBD1. What was sequenced was peripheral blood. This clonotype originated in a woman in her twenties or thirties with COVID-19, enrolled during active disease. The CDR3 DNA follows: TGTGCCAGCAGTCCACCGGGACAGGGCCCTGAAAAACTGTTTTTT. Amino acids: CASSPPGQGPEKLFF.